The 26 T cell receptor beta chains in this list originate from one sample, sequenced in a study of identical twins. TCRdb reanalysed the 5' RACE reads using MiXCR and keeps one entry per CDR3 protein. The sample carries 210,000 or so distinct CDR3 sequences, under 10% recorded once. These records were also assigned to another study, of yellow fever vaccine responses in identical twins.

Sequenced: memory (CD45RO+) T cells sorted from blood. The receptors come from a woman between 18 and 29 years old in good health.

The chain carries TRBV18 and TRBJ2-3, with D perhaps matching TRBD2 (6 bases). The length of the CDR3 is 16 residues. The V and J ends lost 1 base and 6 bases respectively, with 17 bases between them. Germline V gives CDR1 KGHSH, CDR2 LQKENI. The CDR3 sequence: CASSPLRTTFFDTQYF. The CDR3 DNA follows: TGTGCCAGCTCACCACTGCGGACTACTTTTTTTGATACGCAGTATTTT.

J is TRBJ1-1 and V is TRBV29-1; possibly TRBD1 for D (6 bases). Trimming left V 3 bases short and J 4 bases short, with 12 bases between. The CDR3 has 13 residues. Germline V CDR1 and CDR2: SQVTM, ANQGSEA. The CDR3 spells CSVDEGVRTEAFF. CDR3 sequence (DNA): TGCAGCGTTGACGAGGGGGTGCGCACTGAAGCTTTCTTT. The full variable domain, its missing parts supplied by reference TRBV29-1 and TRBJ1-1, is SAVISQKPSRDICQRGTSLTIQCQVDSQVTMMFWYRQQPGQSLTLIATANQGSEATYESGFVIDKFPISRPNLTFSTLTVSNMSPEDSSIYLCSVDEGVRTEAFFGQGTRLTVV.

V and J are TRBV19 and TRBJ2-5; D remains unclear. CDR3 length: 13 residues. Germline values: CDR1 LNHDA, CDR2 SQIVND (reference sequence). V shed 7 bases and J shed 4 bases, with 13 bases lying between them. The chain's CDR3 is CASIGRKRETQYF. The CDR3 DNA is TGTGCCAGTATCGGGCGGAAGCGAGAGACCCAGTACTTC. The entire variable domain, with the rest obtained from reference TRBV19 and TRBJ2-5, is as follows: DGGITQSPKYLFRKEGQNVTLSCEQNLNHDAMYWYRQDPGQGLRLIYYSQIVNDFQKGDIAEGYSVSREKKESFPLTVTSAQKNPTAFYLCASIGRKRETQYFGPGTRLLVL.

This clonotype showed up just a few times. CDR3 in DNA: TGTGCCAGCAGGTTGACGCTGACAGATACGCAGTATTTT. Translated: CASRLTLTDTQYF. J is TRBJ2-3 and V is TRBV6-1; no definite D call. Germline lookup yields CDR1 MNHNS and CDR2 SASEGT. The CDR3 consists of 13 residues. Trimming took 6 bases from V and 3 from J, leaving 10 bases between them.

This clonotype was counted at least ten times. The chain joins TRBV5-1 to TRBJ2-3, with 15 positions matching TRBD2. Germline CDR1 SGHRS, CDR2 YFSETQ. The CDR3 extends over 16 amino acids. After removal of 3 bases from V and 5 bases from J, the junction contained 4 bases not matched to a gene. CDR3 sequence: CASSSPGLAGGDTQYF. As DNA, the CDR3 is TGCGCCAGCAGCTCCCCGGGACTAGCGGGAGGAGATACGCAGTATTTT.

This clonotype was observed a handful of times. The V call is TRBV11-2, the J call TRBJ2-4; 7 positions agree with TRBD1. In germline, CDR1 is SGHAT, CDR2 FQNNGV. V dropped 8 bases and J dropped 3; count of bases not matched to a gene: 4. The CDR3 consists of 13 residues. CDR3 residues: CASSGTVKNIQYF. DNA for the CDR3: TGTGCCAGCTCCGGGACAGTCAAAAACATTCAGTACTTC. Variable domain in full (rest from reference TRBV11-2 and TRBJ2-4): EAGVAQSPRYKIIEKRQSVAFWCNPISGHATLYWYQQILGQGPKLLIQFQNNGVVDDSQLPKDRFSAERLKGVDSTLKIQPAKLEDSAVYLCASSGTVKNIQYFGAGTRLSVL.

The chain uses TRBV9 and TRBJ1-5, with D maybe TRBD1 (5 bases). Trimming pared 0 bases from V and 6 bases from J, leaving 10 bases between. Germline V CDR1 and CDR2: SGDLS, YYNGEE. CDR3 length: 14 residues. Written as DNA, the CDR3 is TGTGCCAGCAGCGTAGGTGGGGGAAGTCAGCCCCAGCATTTT. Its protein product is CASSVGGGSQPQHF.

The sample holds many counts of this clonotype. The chain is built from TRBV7-2 and TRBJ2-1; TRBD2 might be the D (6 bases). The CDR3 sequence is 16 residues long. Germline V CDR1 and CDR2: SGHTA, FQGNSA. V gave up 5 bases and J gave up 3 bases, with 17 bases separating them. Here the CDR3 DNA reads TGTGCCAGCAGCCTCCGGGACTCCAAATTCTACAATGAGCAGTTCTTC. It translates to CASSLRDSKFYNEQFF.

This rearrangement joins TRBV6-8 to TRBJ2-7, with 8 bases lining up with TRBD2. The junction had 10 bases not matched to a gene; V was cut back by 4 bases and J by 2 bases. The CDR3 consists of 16 residues. The germline V gene encodes CDR1 MNHGY and CDR2 SAAAGT. Here the CDR3 DNA reads TGTGCCAGCAGTTTCCCTCGGGAGGGGGACGCCTACGAGCAGTACTTC. This encodes CASSFPREGDAYEQYF.

The gene calls are TRBV12-3 or TRBV12-4 and TRBJ2-7, with D unresolved. The CDR3 is made up of 14 amino acids. V lost 6 bases to trimming and J lost 5 bases, with 17 bases between them. CDR3 sequence: CASSGLVGWNEQYF. In DNA, the CDR3 is TGTGCCAGCAGCGGGTTGGTAGGGTGGAACGAGCAGTACTTC.

The chain has TRBV2 and TRBJ2-3; D is undetermined. In germline, CDR1 is SNHLY, CDR2 FYNNEI. Trimming took off 3 bases at V and 4 bases at J, with 5 bases between the two ends. The CDR3 is 12 residues long. CDR3 DNA: TGTGCCAGCAGTGAGAGGTCAGATACGCAGTATTTT. Its translation is CASSERSDTQYF.

The chain recombines TRBV6-1 with TRBJ2-3, with D unclear. V was shortened by 11 bases and J by 2 bases, with 17 bases between the two germline ends. CDR3 size: 14 residues. The germline V gene has CDR1 MNHNS and CDR2 SASEGT. The CDR3 nucleotides read TGTGCCCCGCCCCGCGGCGGAAACACAGATACGCAGTATTTT. Translating it yields CAPPRGGNTDTQYF.

This clonotype has ten or more counts. The chain has TRBV9 and TRBJ2-6; D tentatively reads TRBD1 or TRBD2 (5 bases each). Germline CDR1 SGDLS, CDR2 YYNGEE. The CDR3 covers 17 residues. V lost 0 bases and J 1 base, leaving 11 bases between the germline ends. CDR3 residues: CASSVGDPGSGANVLTF. The DNA of the CDR3 is TGTGCCAGCAGCGTAGGGGACCCAGGGTCTGGGGCCAACGTCCTGACTTTC.

J is TRBJ1-5 and V is TRBV10-3; TRBD1 aligns across 9 bases. V shed 6 bases, J shed 13 bases, and the junction held 19 bases outside the gene matches. This CDR3 has 16 amino acids. CDR1 and CDR2 from the germline V gene are ENHRY and SYGVKD. DNA of the CDR3: TGTGCCATCAGCGACAAGGACAGGGGTAACAATCAGCATCAGCATTTT. It codes for CAISDKDRGNNQHQHF.

This clonotype was counted only a few times. J is TRBJ2-7 and V is TRBV29-1, with 8 bases aligning to TRBD2. Germline V gene sequence: CDR1 SQVTM, CDR2 ANQGSEA. The CDR3 contains 19 residues. V was pared by 4 bases and J by 1 base, with 21 bases of the junction left unmatched. This chain's CDR3 is CSVVRGGVAGPKVSYEQYF. CDR3 nucleotide sequence: TGCAGCGTTGTTCGGGGGGGAGTAGCGGGACCAAAAGTGTCCTACGAGCAGTACTTC.

The chain uses TRBV20-1 and TRBJ2-1, with 7 bases lining up with TRBD1. Unmatched junction bases numbered 2, after V lost 3 bases and J lost 0 bases. The CDR3 has 14 amino acids. CDR1 is DFQATT and CDR2 is SNEGSKA in the germline V gene (reference sequence). The CDR3, as DNA: TGCAGTGCTAGCGGGGACAGCTCCTACAATGAGCAGTTCTTC. Its protein product is CSASGDSSYNEQFF.

In this sample, this clonotype turned up many times. The rearrangement joins TRBV5-1 to TRBJ2-2; TRBD2 matches at 8 bases. CDR3 size: 16 residues. The V gene's germline CDR1 is SGHRS and CDR2 YFSETQ. V lost 0 bases to trimming and J lost 2 bases; unmatched junction nucleotides: 3. The CDR3 sequence: CASSLEAGVNTGELFF. In nucleotides, the CDR3 is TGCGCCAGCAGCTTGGAAGCGGGGGTTAACACCGGGGAGCTGTTTTTT.

This clonotype was seen at least ten times. The chain carries TRBV3-1 and TRBJ2-7, with a tentative D call TRBD1 (6 bases). Germline assignment: CDR1 LGHDT and CDR2 YNNKEL (reference sequence). The ends were cut back, 4 bases at V and 3 bases at J, with 7 bases in the middle. The CDR3 runs to 12 residues. CDR3 in amino acids: CASSRQDYEQYF. CDR3 DNA sequence: TGTGCCAGCAGCCGACAGGACTACGAGCAGTACTTC.

This clonotype was detected many times. V is TRBV11-2 and J is TRBJ2-7, with 10 bases matching TRBD1. V shed 5 bases and J 6 bases; nucleotides not matched to a gene: 7. Germline V gene sequence: CDR1 SGHAT, CDR2 FQNNGV. This CDR3 has 14 residues. The chain's CDR3 is CASSQTGGDGEQYF. The CDR3 nucleotides read TGTGCCAGCAGCCAGACAGGGGGCGACGGCGAGCAGTACTTC.

This clonotype was counted between two and nine times. The chain recombines TRBV6-1 with TRBJ1-1; no definite D call. The CDR3 runs 12 residues. V was pared by 6 bases and J by 4 bases, with 9 bases between. Looked up from germline, CDR1 is MNHNS and CDR2 is SASEGT. The chain's CDR3 is CASSAPITEAFF. The DNA of the CDR3 is TGTGCCAGCAGCGCCCCCATCACTGAAGCTTTCTTT.

This clonotype appeared many times. The chain has TRBV18 and TRBJ2-3, with TRBD2 identical over 12 bases. The germline V gene has CDR1 KGHSH and CDR2 LQKENI. The CDR3 has 16 amino acids. The junction had 6 bases not matched to a gene; V was cut back by 5 bases and J by 3 bases. CDR3 in DNA: TGTGCCAGCTCAAGGACTAGCGGGATCTCGACAGATACGCAGTATTTT. Translation gives CASSRTSGISTDTQYF.

This clonotype was detected ten times or more. The chain combines TRBV7-2 with TRBJ2-1; no clear D gene. The CDR3 extends over 14 amino acids. Trimming stripped 2 bases from V and 5 bases from J, with 10 bases between. Per germline, CDR1 SGHTA and CDR2 FQGNSA. CDR3: CASSLSRPDNEQFF. The CDR3 DNA reads as TGTGCCAGCAGCTTAAGTCGCCCCGACAATGAGCAGTTCTTC.

This clonotype was observed many times. The CDR3 DNA reads as TGCAGTGCCCAATCCGGGACAGGGAGCTCCTACGAGCAGTACTTC. Protein product: CSAQSGTGSSYEQYF. The rearrangement uses TRBV20-1 and TRBJ2-7; 9 nucleotides line up with TRBD1. The ends lost 6 bases at V and 0 bases at J; junction bases unmatched: 9. Per the germline V gene, CDR1 is DFQATT and CDR2 is SNEGSKA (reference sequence). The CDR3 extends over 15 amino acids.

A few counts support this clonotype. The chain has TRBV10-2 and TRBJ2-7; TRBD1 aligns across 9 bases. CDR1 is WSHSY and CDR2 is SAAADI in the germline V gene. V shed 5 bases and J 2 bases; nucleotides not matched to a gene: 10. This CDR3 has 16 amino acids. The CDR3 DNA is TGCGCCAGCAGTACCGCCGGGACAGGGAATCCCTACGAGCAGTACTTC. Protein: CASSTAGTGNPYEQYF.

Ten or more counts support this clonotype. The chain uses TRBV5-1 and TRBJ1-2; 10 bases map to TRBD1. The V segment lost 4 bases and the J segment 3 bases; nucleotides outside the gene matches: 6. Germline V lookup: CDR1 SGHRS, CDR2 YFSETQ. The CDR3 consists of 15 residues. The CDR3 is CASSNPGTGDYGYTF. The CDR3 DNA reads as TGCGCCAGCAGCAACCCCGGGACAGGGGACTATGGCTACACCTTC.

This clonotype was seen repeatedly, ten times or more. V and J are TRBV29-1 and TRBJ2-7, with TRBD1 identical over 8 bases. CDR1 is SQVTM and CDR2 is ANQGSEA in the germline V gene. The length of the CDR3 is 13 residues. Trimming took 4 bases from V and 5 from J; bases not matched to a gene: 7. CDR3 sequence: CSVARRGLNEQYF. The CDR3 DNA follows: TGCAGCGTTGCGCGCAGGGGGCTCAACGAGCAGTACTTC.